This T cell receptor (beta chain) comes out of a study of OX40 agonist ivuxolimab in advanced cancers. The CDR3 loop spans 13 amino acids. Per the germline V gene, CDR1 is MGHRA and CDR2 is YSYEKL. V was shortened by 2 bases and J by 7 bases, with 8 bases between the two germline ends. Using immunoSEQ multiplex PCR, the repertoire was profiled, and TCRdb retains in-frame clones only, with some absent. The sample includes fewer than 85,000 clones, 65% to 90% of them seen just once. The chain uses TRBV4-1 and TRBJ1-4; no clear D gene. The source was CD4+ or CD8+ T cells sorted from blood, collected in a trial of the OX40 agonist ivuxolimab. The source is an adult with an advanced solid tumor such as melanoma, head and neck, liver or kidney cancer. CDR3 region: CASSQFLIEKLFF. CDR3 in DNA: TGCGCCAGCAGCCAATTCTTGATTGAAAAACTGTTTTTT.